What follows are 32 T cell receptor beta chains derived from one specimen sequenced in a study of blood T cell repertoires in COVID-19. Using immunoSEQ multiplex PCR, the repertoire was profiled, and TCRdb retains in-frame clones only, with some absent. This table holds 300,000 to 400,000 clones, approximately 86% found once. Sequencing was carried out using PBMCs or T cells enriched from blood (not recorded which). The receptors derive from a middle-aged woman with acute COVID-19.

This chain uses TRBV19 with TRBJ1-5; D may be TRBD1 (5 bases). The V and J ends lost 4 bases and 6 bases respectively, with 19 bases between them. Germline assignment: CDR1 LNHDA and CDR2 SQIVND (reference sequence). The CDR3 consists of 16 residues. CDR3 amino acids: CASSNMQGSLGQPQHF. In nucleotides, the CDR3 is TGTGCCAGTAGTAACATGCAGGGATCCCTCGGTCAGCCCCAGCATTTT.

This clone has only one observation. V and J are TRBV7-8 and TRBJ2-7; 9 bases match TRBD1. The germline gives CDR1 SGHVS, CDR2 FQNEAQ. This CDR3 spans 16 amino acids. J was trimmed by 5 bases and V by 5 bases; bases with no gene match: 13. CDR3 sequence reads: CASSPRVQGANHEQYF. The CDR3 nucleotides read TGTGCCAGCAGCCCACGAGTACAGGGGGCGAATCACGAGCAGTACTTC.

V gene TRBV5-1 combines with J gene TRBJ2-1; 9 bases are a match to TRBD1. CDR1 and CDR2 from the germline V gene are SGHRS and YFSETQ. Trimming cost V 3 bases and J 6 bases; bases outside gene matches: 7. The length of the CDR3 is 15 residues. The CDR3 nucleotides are TGCGCCAGCAGCTCCCTACAGGGGGCGCGCAATGAGCAGTTCTTC. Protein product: CASSSLQGARNEQFF.

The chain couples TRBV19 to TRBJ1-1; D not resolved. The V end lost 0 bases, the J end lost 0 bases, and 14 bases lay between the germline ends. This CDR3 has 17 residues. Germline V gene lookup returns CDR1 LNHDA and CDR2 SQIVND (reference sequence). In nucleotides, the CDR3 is TGTGCCAGTAGTATAGATAACAGTCGCACTTTGAACACTGAAGCTTTCTTT. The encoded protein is CASSIDNSRTLNTEAFF.

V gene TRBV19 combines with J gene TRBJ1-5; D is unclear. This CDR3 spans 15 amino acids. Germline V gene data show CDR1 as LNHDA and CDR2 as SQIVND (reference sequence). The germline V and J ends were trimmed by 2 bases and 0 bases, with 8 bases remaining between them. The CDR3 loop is CASSISHRSNQPQHF. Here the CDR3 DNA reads TGTGCCAGTAGTATAAGCCACCGTAGCAATCAGCCCCAGCATTTT.

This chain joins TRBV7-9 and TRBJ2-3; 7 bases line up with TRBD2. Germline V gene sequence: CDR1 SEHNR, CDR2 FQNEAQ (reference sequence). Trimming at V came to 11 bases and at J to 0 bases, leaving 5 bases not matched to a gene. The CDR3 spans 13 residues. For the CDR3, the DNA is TGTGCCGGCGGGGGACCTAGCACAGATACGCAGTATTTT. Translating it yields CAGGGPSTDTQYF.

The CDR3 DNA reads TGTGCCAGCAGTTTACTAGGGGCAAACACCGGGGAGCTGTTTTTT. Its protein product is CASSLLGANTGELFF. V is TRBV27 and J is TRBJ2-2; weak D call: TRBD1 (5 bases). The CDR3 runs 15 residues. The germline V gene has CDR1 MNHEY and CDR2 SMNVEV (reference sequence). Trimming pared 2 bases from V and 2 bases from J, leaving 9 bases between.

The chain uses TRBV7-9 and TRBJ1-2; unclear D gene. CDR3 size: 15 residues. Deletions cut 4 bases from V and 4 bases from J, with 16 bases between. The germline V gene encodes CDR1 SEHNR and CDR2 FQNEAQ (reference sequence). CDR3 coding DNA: TGTGCCAGCAGCTACGGCCCGGAGGGAAGCTATGGCTACACCTTC. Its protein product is CASSYGPEGSYGYTF.

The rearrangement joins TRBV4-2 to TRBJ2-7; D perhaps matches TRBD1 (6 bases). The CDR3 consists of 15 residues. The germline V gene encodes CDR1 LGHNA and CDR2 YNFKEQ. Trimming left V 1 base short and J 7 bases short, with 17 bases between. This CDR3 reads CASSQGDIRSQEQYF. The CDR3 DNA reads TGTGCCAGCAGCCAAGGGGACATTAGGAGTCAGGAGCAGTACTTC.

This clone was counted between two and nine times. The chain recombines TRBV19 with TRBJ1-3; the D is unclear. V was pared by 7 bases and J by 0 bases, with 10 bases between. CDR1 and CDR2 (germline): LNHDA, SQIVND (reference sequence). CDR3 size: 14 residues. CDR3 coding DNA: TGTGCCAGTACGACTGTAGGCTCTGGAAACACCATATATTTT. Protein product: CASTTVGSGNTIYF. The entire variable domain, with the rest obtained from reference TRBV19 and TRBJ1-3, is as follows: DGGITQSPKYLFRKEGQNVTLSCEQNLNHDAMYWYRQDPGQGLRLIYYSQIVNDFQKGDIAEGYSVSREKKESFPLTVTSAQKNPTAFYLCASTTVGSGNTIYFGEGSWLTVV.

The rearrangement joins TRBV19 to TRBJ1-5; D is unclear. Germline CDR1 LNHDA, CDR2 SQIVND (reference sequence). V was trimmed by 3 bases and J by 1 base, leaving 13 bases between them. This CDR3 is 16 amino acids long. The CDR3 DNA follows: TGTGCCAGTAGTATTGGGCAGCCCAGGAGCAATCAGCCCCAGCATTTT. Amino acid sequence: CASSIGQPRSNQPQHF. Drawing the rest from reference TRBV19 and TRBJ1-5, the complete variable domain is DGGITQSPKYLFRKEGQNVTLSCEQNLNHDAMYWYRQDPGQGLRLIYYSQIVNDFQKGDIAEGYSVSREKKESFPLTVTSAQKNPTAFYLCASSIGQPRSNQPQHFGDGTRLSIL.

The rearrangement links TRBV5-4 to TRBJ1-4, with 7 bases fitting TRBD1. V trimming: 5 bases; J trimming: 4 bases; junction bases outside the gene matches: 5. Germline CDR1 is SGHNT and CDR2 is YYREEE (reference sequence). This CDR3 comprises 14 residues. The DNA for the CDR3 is TGTGCCAGCAGGAAGACAGGGTTTAATGAAAAACTGTTTTTT. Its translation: CASRKTGFNEKLFF.

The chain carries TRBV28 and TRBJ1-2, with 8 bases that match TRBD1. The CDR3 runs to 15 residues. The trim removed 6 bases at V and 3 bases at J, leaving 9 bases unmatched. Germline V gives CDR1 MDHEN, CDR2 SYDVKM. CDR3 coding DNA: TGTGCCAGCAGCGGACCGGACAGGGTCGACTATGGCTACACCTTC. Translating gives CASSGPDRVDYGYTF.

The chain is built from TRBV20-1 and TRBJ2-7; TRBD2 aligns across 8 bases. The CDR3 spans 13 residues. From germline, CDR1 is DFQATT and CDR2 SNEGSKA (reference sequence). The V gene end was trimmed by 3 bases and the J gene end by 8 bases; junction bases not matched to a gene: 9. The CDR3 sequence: CSASSIQREKQYF. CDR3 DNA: TGCAGTGCTAGTTCGATTCAGCGGGAGAAGCAGTACTTC.

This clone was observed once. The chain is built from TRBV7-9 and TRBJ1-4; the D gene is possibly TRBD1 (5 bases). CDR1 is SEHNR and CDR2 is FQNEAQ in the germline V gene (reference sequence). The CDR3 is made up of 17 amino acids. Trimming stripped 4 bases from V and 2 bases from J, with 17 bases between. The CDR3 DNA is TGTGCCAGCAGCTCTTCAATCGGGGGGAGGACTAATGAAAAACTGTTTTTT. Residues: CASSSSIGGRTNEKLFF. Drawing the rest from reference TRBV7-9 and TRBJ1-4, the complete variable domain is DTGVSQNPRHKITKRGQNVTFRCDPISEHNRLYWYRQTLGQGPEFLTYFQNEAQLEKSRLLSDRFSAERPKGSFSTLEIQRTEQGDSAMYLCASSSSIGGRTNEKLFFGSGTQLSVL.

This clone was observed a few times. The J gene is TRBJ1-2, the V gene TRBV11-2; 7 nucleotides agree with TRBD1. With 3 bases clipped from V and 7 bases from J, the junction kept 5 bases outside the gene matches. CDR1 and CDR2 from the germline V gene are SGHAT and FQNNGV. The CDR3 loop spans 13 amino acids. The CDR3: CASSFRGQSGYTF. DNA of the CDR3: TGTGCCAGCAGCTTTAGGGGACAGTCTGGCTACACCTTC.

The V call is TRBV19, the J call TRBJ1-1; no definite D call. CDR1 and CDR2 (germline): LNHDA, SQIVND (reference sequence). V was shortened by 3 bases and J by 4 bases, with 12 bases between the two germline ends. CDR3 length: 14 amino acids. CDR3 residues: CASSISAGSTEAFF. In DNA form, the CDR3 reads TGTGCCAGTAGTATTAGCGCCGGGAGCACTGAAGCTTTCTTT.

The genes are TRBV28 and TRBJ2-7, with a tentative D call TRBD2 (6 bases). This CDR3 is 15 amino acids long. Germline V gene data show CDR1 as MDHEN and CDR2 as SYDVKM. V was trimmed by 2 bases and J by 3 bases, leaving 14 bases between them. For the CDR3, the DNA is TGTGCCAGCAGTTTAGGTAGCGGTGGAGGCTACGAGCAGTACTTC. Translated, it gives CASSLGSGGGYEQYF.

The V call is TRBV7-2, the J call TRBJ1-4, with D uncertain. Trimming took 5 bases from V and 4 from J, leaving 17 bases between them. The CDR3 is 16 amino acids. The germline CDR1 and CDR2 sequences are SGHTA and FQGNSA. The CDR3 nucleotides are TGTGCCAGCAGCCAAAGCATTGGGCAGGTTAATGAAAAACTGTTTTTT. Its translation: CASSQSIGQVNEKLFF.

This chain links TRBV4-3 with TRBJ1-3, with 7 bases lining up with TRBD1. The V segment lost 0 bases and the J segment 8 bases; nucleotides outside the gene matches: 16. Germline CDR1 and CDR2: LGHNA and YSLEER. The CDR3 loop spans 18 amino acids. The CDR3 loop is CASSQEPPPTGSGDTIYF. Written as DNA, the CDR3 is TGCGCCAGCAGCCAAGAGCCCCCCCCGACAGGGTCAGGCGACACCATATATTTT.

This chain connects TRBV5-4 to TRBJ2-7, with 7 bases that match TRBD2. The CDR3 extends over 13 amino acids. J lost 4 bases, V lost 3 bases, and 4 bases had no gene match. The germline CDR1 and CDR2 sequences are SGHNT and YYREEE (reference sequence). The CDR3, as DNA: TGTGCCAGCAGCTCGGGGACTACTTACGAGCAGTACTTC. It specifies CASSSGTTYEQYF.

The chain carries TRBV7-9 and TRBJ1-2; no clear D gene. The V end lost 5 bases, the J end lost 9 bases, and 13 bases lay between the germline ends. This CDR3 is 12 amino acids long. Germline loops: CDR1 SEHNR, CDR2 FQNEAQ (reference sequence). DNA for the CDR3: TGTGCCAGCAGCCCGGACTCCCCGAGCTACACCTTC. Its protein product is CASSPDSPSYTF.

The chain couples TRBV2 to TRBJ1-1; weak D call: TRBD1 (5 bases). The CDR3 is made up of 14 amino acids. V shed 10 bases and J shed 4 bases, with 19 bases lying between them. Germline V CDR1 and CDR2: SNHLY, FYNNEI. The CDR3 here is CATLSQGGGTEAFF. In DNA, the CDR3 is TGTGCCACCTTATCCCAGGGAGGCGGCACTGAAGCTTTCTTT.

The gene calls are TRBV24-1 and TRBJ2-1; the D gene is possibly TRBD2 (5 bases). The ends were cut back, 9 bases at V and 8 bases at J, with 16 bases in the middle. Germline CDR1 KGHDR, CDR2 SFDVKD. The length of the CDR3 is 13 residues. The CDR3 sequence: CATRGPGTHEQFF. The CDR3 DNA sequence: TGTGCCACCCGCGGGCCGGGTACCCATGAGCAGTTCTTC.

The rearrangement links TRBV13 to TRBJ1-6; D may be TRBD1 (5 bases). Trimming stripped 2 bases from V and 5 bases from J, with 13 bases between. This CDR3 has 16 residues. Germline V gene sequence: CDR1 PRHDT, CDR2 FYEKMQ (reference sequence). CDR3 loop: CASSLKGPFNNSPLHF. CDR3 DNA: TGTGCCAGCAGCTTAAAGGGGCCCTTCAATAATTCACCCCTCCACTTT.

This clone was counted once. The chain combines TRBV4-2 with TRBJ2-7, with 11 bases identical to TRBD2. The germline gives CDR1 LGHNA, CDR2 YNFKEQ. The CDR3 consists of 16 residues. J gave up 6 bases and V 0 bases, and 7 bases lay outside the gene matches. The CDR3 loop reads CASSQETLAGGGEQYF. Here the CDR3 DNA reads TGTGCCAGCAGCCAAGAGACCCTAGCGGGAGGTGGCGAGCAGTACTTC.

DNA for the CDR3: TGTGCCAGCAGTGACGGGTTCGGCGGGAATGAGCAGTTCTTC. Translating it yields CASSDGFGGNEQFF. The chain uses TRBV6-4 and TRBJ2-1; D perhaps matches TRBD2 (5 bases). Germline CDR1 MRHNA, CDR2 SNTAGT. V was pared by 2 bases and J by 7 bases, with 12 bases between. This CDR3 has 14 amino acids.

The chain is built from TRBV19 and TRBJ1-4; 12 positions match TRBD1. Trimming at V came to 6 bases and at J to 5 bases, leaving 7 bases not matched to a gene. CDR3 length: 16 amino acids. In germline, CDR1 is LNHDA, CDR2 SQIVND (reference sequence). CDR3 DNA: TGTGCCAGTAGCCGGGACAGGGGGCTCGAAAATGAAAAACTGTTTTTT. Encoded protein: CASSRDRGLENEKLFF. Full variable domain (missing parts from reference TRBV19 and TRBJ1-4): DGGITQSPKYLFRKEGQNVTLSCEQNLNHDAMYWYRQDPGQGLRLIYYSQIVNDFQKGDIAEGYSVSREKKESFPLTVTSAQKNPTAFYLCASSRDRGLENEKLFFGSGTQLSVL.

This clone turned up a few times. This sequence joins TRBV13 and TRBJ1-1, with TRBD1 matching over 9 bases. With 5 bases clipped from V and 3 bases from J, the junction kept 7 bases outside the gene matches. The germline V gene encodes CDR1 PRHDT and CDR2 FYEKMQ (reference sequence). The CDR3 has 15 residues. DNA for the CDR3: TGTGCCAGCAGCGCCCCCGGACAGGGGTACACTGAAGCTTTCTTT. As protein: CASSAPGQGYTEAFF.

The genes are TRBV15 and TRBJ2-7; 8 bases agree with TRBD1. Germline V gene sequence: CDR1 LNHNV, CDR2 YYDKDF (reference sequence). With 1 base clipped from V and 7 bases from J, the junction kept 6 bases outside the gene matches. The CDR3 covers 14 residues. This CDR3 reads CATSRGQGREEQYF. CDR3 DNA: TGTGCCACCAGCAGAGGACAGGGGCGCGAGGAGCAGTACTTC. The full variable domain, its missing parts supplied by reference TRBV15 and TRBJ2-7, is DAMVIQNPRYQVTQFGKPVTLSCSQTLNHNVMYWYQQKSSQAPKLLFHYYDKDFNNEADTPDNFQSRRPNTSFCFLDIRSPGLGDTAMYLCATSRGQGREEQYFGPGTRLTVT.

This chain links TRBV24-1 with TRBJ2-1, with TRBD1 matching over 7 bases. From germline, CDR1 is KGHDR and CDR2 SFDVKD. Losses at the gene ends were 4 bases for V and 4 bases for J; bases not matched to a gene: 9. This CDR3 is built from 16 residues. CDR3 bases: TGTGCCACCAGTGACCCACAGGGGCACCTGTACAATGAGCAGTTCTTC. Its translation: CATSDPQGHLYNEQFF.

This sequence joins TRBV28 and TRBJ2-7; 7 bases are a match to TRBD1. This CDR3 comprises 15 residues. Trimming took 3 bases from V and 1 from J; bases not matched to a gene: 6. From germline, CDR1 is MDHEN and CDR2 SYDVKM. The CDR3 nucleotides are TGTGCCAGCAGTTTCCCTCAGGGGGTATCCTACGAGCAGTACTTC. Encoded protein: CASSFPQGVSYEQYF.